In this sample, the clone carrying this TCR beta chain turned up a few times. Each CDR3 protein gets one entry after TCRdb re-called the 5' RACE reads with MiXCR. The sample carries about 41,000 distinct CDR3 sequences, 3.5% to 5.5% recorded once. The data originate from a study of T cells of healthy individuals. The sequence was collected from a human donor in good health.

The CDR3 spells CAWSVQGGEQFF. In DNA, the CDR3 is TGTGCCTGGAGTGTACAGGGCGGTGAGCAGTTCTTC. The J gene is TRBJ2-1, the V gene TRBV30; TRBD1 is a possible D gene (6 bases). The V gene's germline CDR1 is GTSNPN and CDR2 SVGIG (reference sequence). The CDR3 contains 12 residues. The V end lost 0 bases, the J end lost 9 bases, and 9 bases lay between the germline ends.